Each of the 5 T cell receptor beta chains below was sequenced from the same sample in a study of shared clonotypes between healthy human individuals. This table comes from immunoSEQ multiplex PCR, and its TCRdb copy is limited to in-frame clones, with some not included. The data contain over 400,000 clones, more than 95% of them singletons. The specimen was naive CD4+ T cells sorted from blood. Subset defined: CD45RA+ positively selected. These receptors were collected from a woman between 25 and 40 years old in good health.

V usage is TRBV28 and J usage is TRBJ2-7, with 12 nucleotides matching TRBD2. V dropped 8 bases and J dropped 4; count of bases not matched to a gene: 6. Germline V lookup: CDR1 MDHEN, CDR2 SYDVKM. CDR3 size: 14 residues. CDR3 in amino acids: CASGGLAGRYEQYF. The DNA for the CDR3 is TGTGCCAGCGGGGGACTAGCGGGCCGGTACGAGCAGTACTTC.

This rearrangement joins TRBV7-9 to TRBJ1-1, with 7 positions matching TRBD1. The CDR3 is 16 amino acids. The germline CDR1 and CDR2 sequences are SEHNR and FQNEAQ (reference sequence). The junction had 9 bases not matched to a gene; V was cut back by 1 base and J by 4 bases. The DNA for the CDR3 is TGTGCCAGCAGCTTAGGGCAGGGGGATGGAGGCACTGAAGCTTTCTTT. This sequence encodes CASSLGQGDGGTEAFF.

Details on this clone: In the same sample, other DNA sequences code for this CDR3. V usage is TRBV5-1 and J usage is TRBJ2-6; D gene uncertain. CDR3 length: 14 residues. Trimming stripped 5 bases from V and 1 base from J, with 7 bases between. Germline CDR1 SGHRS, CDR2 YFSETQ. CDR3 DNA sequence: TGCGCCAGCAGTCCAGAGTCTGGGGCCAACGTCCTGACTTTC. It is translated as CASSPESGANVLTF.

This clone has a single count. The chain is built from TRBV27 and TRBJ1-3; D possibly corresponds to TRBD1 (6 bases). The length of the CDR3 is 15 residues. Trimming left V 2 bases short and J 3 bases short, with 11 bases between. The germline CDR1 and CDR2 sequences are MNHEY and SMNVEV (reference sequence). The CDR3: CASSLNGGHGNTIYF. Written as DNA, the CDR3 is TGTGCCAGCAGTTTAAATGGGGGGCATGGAAACACCATATATTTT.

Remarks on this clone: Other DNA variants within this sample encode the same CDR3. The CDR3 sequence: CASSVSGNTIYF. As DNA, the CDR3 is TGTGCCAGCAGCGTATCAGGAAACACCATATATTTT. The rearrangement links TRBV9 to TRBJ1-3; D not certain. V lost 1 base, J lost 4 bases, and 3 bases lay in between. Germline loops: CDR1 SGDLS, CDR2 YYNGEE. The CDR3 length is 12 residues.